The 22 T cell receptor beta chains below all came from one sample that was sequenced in a study of tumor-infiltrating lymphocytes in primary liver carcinoma (dated by TCRdb to about 2017). The sequencing machine was an Illumina HiSeq 2500. Starting from 450 to 500 ng total RNA, TCRbeta-specific cDNA was produced by reverse transcription with a constant-region primer and ProtoScript II reverse transcriptase. Three nested multiplex PCR rounds, following a slightly modified ARM-PCR procedure, were used to build the TCRbeta libraries. The first two PCR rounds used multiplex TRBV1-TRBV30 forward primers with a Cbeta reverse primer, each for approximately 11 cycles. The public reads were quality trimmed at Q25 with fastp and then assembled into clones with MiXCR by TCRdb, keeping productive beta chains. Each CDR3 protein gets just one entry, which takes the most common genes and DNA from the rows behind it. The sample contains about 30,000 distinct CDR3 sequences, approximately 76% of them found a single time. Roughly 30% of the sample belongs to the ten largest clones.

Total RNA and DNA were co-extracted without cell sorting from 20-30 mg of bulk tissue using the AllPrep DNA/RNA mini kit. Sequenced sample: liver tumor tissue from sampling region 3. The cell subset or site label here, explained by the study, means: tumor region T3, left-lateral pole. The receptors were gathered from a woman aged 25 to 39 with primary liver carcinoma and hepatitis B virus infection.

This clonotype is labeled medium-sized. The chain combines TRBV28 with TRBJ2-4; D is ambiguous. The V end lost 3 bases, the J end lost 4 bases, and 4 bases lay between the germline ends. The CDR3 covers 12 residues. The germline CDR1 and CDR2 sequences are MDHEN and SYDVKM. The CDR3: CASSFDKNIQYF. CDR3 bases: TGTGCCAGCAGTTTCGATAAAAACATTCAGTACTTC.

This clonotype came up a few times. A much larger clone differs from this one at a single base, so this may be a read error. J is TRBJ1-1 and V is TRBV11-2; perhaps TRBD1 as D (5 bases). The CDR3 runs to 12 residues. Looked up from germline, CDR1 is SGHAT and CDR2 is FQNNGV. The CDR3 is CTSSPKQAEAFF. CDR3 sequence (DNA): TGTACCAGCAGCCCTAAACAGGCTGAAGCTTTCTTT. Supplemented by reference TRBV11-2 and TRBJ1-1, the full variable domain reads EAGVAQSPRYKIIEKRQSVAFWCNPISGHATLYWYQQILGQGPKLLIQFQNNGVVDDSQLPKDRFSAERLKGVDSTLKIQPAKLEDSAVYLCTSSPKQAEAFFGQGTRLTVV.

About this clonotype itself: A read error may be the cause here, since a much bigger clone is one base away. The chain has TRBV7-2 and TRBJ1-1; D might be TRBD1 (5 bases). Germline-derived CDR1 and CDR2 are SGHTA and FQGNSA. There are 13 residues in the CDR3. The CDR3: CASSLVVQGEASF. Here the CDR3 DNA reads TGTGCCAGCAGCTTAGTAGTTCAGGGTGAAGCTTCCTTT.

This clonotype has a count of ten or more. The chain links TRBV5-1 to TRBJ2-1; 8 bases are shared with TRBD1. CDR3 size: 15 residues. Losses at the gene ends were 0 bases for V and 1 base for J; bases not matched to a gene: 0. CDR1 and CDR2 from the germline V gene are SGHRS and YFSETQ. In DNA, the CDR3 is TGCGCCAGCAGCTTGGGACAGGGGTCCTACAATGAGCAGTTCTTC. The encoded protein is CASSLGQGSYNEQFF.

With regard to this clonotype: One end of the junction does not line up with germline, which may come from a read error. The chain has TRBV10-3 and TRBJ2-5; D remains ambiguous. The CDR3 loop spans 15 amino acids. Per the germline V gene, CDR1 is ENHRY and CDR2 is SYGVKD. CDR3 region: CAISESATKQESQYF. CDR3 DNA: TGTGCCATCAGTGAGTCGGCTACTAAACAAGAGTCCCAGTACTTC.

The chain joins TRBV10-3 to TRBJ2-5; TRBD2 matches 13 bases. CDR3 length equals 16 residues. In germline, CDR1 is ENHRY, CDR2 SYGVKD. V trimming: 0 bases; J trimming: 5 bases; junction bases outside the gene matches: 3. CDR3 in DNA: TGTGCCATCAGTGAGTCCGGGACTAGCGGGAATGAGACCCAGTACTTC. This gives the protein CAISESGTSGNETQYF.

This clonotype is medium-sized in the sample. The chain uses TRBV14 and TRBJ2-3, with no clear D. The V gene's germline CDR1 is SGHDN and CDR2 FVKESK. V was shortened by 4 bases and J by 2 bases, with 7 bases between the two germline ends. There are 13 residues in the CDR3. CDR3 DNA: TGTGCCAGCAGCCGCCAATACACAGATACGCAGTATTTT. It translates to CASSRQYTDTQYF.

The count of this clonotype is one. The conserved phenylalanine or tryptophan normally closing the CDR3 is absent here, so this likely arose from a read error. The chain is built from TRBV11-2 and TRBJ2-3; perhaps TRBD2 as D (7 bases). CDR3 length: 16 residues. CDR1 is SGHAT, CDR2 FQNNGV, per germline. V shed 5 bases and J shed 5 bases, with 20 bases lying between them. CDR3 residues: CASSRTQQGGGDTQYL. The CDR3 nucleotides read TGTGCCAGCAGCCGGACGCAACAGGGAGGGGGAGATACGCAGTATCTT.

In regard to this clonotype: One junction end does not reproduce the germline sequence, and a read error may be involved. The genes are TRBV11-2 and TRBJ2-7; no clear D. CDR1 and CDR2 from the germline V gene are SGHAT and FQNNGV. The CDR3 contains 17 residues. The CDR3 region has the DNA TGTGCCAGCAGTTTAGGAGATACAGCTCTGAGCTCCTACGAGCAGTACTTC. Translating it yields CASSLGDTALSSYEQYF.

As regards this clonotype: An end of the junction differs from the germline gene, which may be a read error. This chain uses TRBV5-4 with TRBJ2-5; a weak D match, TRBD2 (6 bases). The germline V gene has CDR1 SGHNT and CDR2 YYREEE (reference sequence). The CDR3 runs 16 residues. CDR3 nucleotides: TGTGCCACCAGCTCGGGAGTAGGTGTGGCGGTGCGGACCCAGTACTTC. This encodes CATSSGVGVAVRTQYF. The full variable domain, in which reference TRBV5-4 and TRBJ2-5 provide the parts outside the CDR3, is ETGVTQSPTHLIKTRGQQVTLRCSSQSGHNTVSWYQQALGQGPQFIFQYYREEENGRGNFPPRFSGLQFPNYSSELNVNALELDDSALYLCATSSGVGVAVRTQYFGPGTRLLVL.

Remarks on this clonotype: This may come from a read error, since a much larger clone is one base off. The V and J genes are TRBV29-1 and TRBJ2-2; D possibly corresponds to TRBD1 (5 bases). This CDR3 is 13 amino acids long. Trimming cost V 3 bases and J 7 bases, with 12 bases left between them. Germline-derived CDR1 and CDR2 are SQVTM and ANQGSEA. The CDR3 loop is CSVDRLRGGELFF. The CDR3 DNA follows: TGCAGCGTTGATCGCTTAAGGGGCGGGGAGCTGTTTTTT.

This clonotype was detected only once. This sequence may be a read error, since a much larger clone differs from it by one base. V and J are TRBV6-6 and TRBJ2-1, with D possibly matching TRBD1 (6 bases). Germline V gene data show CDR1 as MNHNY and CDR2 as SVGAGI (reference sequence). The CDR3 length is 16 residues. Deletions cut 4 bases from V and 9 bases from J, with 22 bases between. CDR3 sequence reads: CASSSYGTRLGSEQFF. The CDR3 DNA is TGTGCCAGCAGTTCCTATGGGACACGGCTGGGCTCTGAGCAGTTCTTC.

This clonotype was seen many times. The germline gene is not matched at one end of the junction; a read error may be the cause. The chain is built from TRBV11-1 and TRBJ1-6; D is possibly TRBD1 (5 bases). CDR1 is SGHAT and CDR2 is FQDESV in the germline V gene (reference sequence). The CDR3 is made up of 13 amino acids. The CDR3 region has the DNA TGTCCCAGCAGCCGGACACTGGTTTCACCCCTCCACTTT. The encoded protein is CPSSRTLVSPLHF.

Comment on this clonotype: The junction differs from germline at one of its ends, possibly a read error. V usage is TRBV11-2 and J usage is TRBJ2-7; perhaps D is TRBD1 or TRBD2 (6 bases each). CDR3 length: 15 amino acids. Germline CDR1 SGHAT, CDR2 FQNNGV. The DNA for the CDR3 is TGTGTCAGCAGCCCCCGGGCGGGACATGAGTACCAGCAGTACTTC. This translates into CVSSPRAGHEYQQYF.

Details on this clonotype: The germline gene is not matched at one end of the junction; a read error may be the cause. This rearrangement joins TRBV11-2 to TRBJ2-1; 11 bases match TRBD2. This CDR3 region has 16 residues. Germline CDR1 SGHAT, CDR2 FQNNGV. CDR3 sequence (DNA): TGTACCAGCAGCACCTCTCTAGCGGGAGGATACAACGAACAGTTCTTC. Its protein product is CTSSTSLAGGYNEQFF.

This clonotype was seen many times. A much larger clone lies a single base off, so this may be a read error. The chain carries TRBV28 and TRBJ2-7; 9 bases map to TRBD2. Per the germline V gene, CDR1 is MDHEN and CDR2 is SYDVKM. This CDR3 contains 16 residues. The junction had 13 bases not matched to a gene; V was cut back by 5 bases and J by 5 bases. The CDR3: CASSPPWLAGINEQYF. Here the CDR3 DNA reads TGTGCCAGCAGTCCGCCTTGGCTAGCGGGAATCAACGAGCAGTACTTC.

On this clonotype: With a much larger clone just one base away, this may be a read error. This rearrangement joins TRBV29-1 to TRBJ2-1; TRBD2 agrees at 9 bases. The CDR3 sequence is 15 residues long. V gave up 2 bases and J gave up 8 bases; unmatched junction bases: 10. Per the germline V gene, CDR1 is SQVTM and CDR2 is ANQGSEA. CDR3 loop: CSVEHSSGRLDEQFF. For the CDR3, the DNA is TGCAGCGTTGAACATAGTAGCGGGAGACTGGATGAGCAGTTCTTC.

Notes on this clonotype: This could be a read error, since a much larger clone is one nucleotide away. The chain is built from TRBV7-8 and TRBJ2-7, with D perhaps matching TRBD1 or TRBD2 (5 bases each). Between the trimmed V and J ends, which lost 1 base and 6 bases, there was a span of 19 bases. Germline CDR1 reads SGHVS; CDR2 reads FQNEAQ. CDR3 size: 16 residues. The CDR3 reads CASSLGRGPGSLEQYF. CDR3 nucleotides: TGTGCCAGCAGCTTAGGACGGGGACCGGGGAGCCTCGAGCAGTACTTC. Full variable domain (missing parts from reference TRBV7-8 and TRBJ2-7): GAGVSQSPRYKVAKRGQDVALRCDPISGHVSLFWYQQALGQGPEFLTYFQNEAQLDKSGLPSDRFFAERPEGSVSTLKIQRTQQEDSAVYLCASSLGRGPGSLEQYFGPGTRLTVT.

Concerning this clonotype: A much larger clone differs from this one at a single base, so this may be a read error. This sequence joins TRBV7-9 and TRBJ2-7; TRBD1 aligns across 8 bases. The trim removed 4 bases at V and 4 bases at J, leaving 15 bases unmatched. The V gene's germline CDR1 is SEHNR and CDR2 FQNEAQ (reference sequence). The length of the CDR3 is 17 residues. The CDR3 spells CASSSEVPRQGRYEQYF. The CDR3 nucleotides are TGTGCCAGCAGCTCAGAAGTTCCGAGACAGGGGCGGTACGAGCAGTACTTC.

The chain has TRBV29-1 and TRBJ2-3, with 8 nucleotides matching TRBD2. The CDR3 totals 15 residues. With 8 bases clipped from V and 2 bases from J, the junction kept 12 bases outside the gene matches. The germline V gene has CDR1 SQVTM and CDR2 ANQGSEA. The CDR3: CSSRGLAGVTDTQYF. The CDR3 DNA sequence: TGCAGCTCACGAGGGCTAGCGGGCGTCACAGATACGCAGTATTTT.

Comments on this clonotype: One end of the junction does not line up with germline, which may come from a read error. The V gene is TRBV10-3, the J gene TRBJ2-1, with D tentatively TRBD2 (6 bases). Germline loops: CDR1 ENHRY, CDR2 SYGVKD. There are 16 residues in the CDR3. CDR3 DNA: TGTACCATCAGTGAGTCGGCAACGGGAGCCTACAATGAGCAGCTCTTC. It is translated as CTISESATGAYNEQLF.

This clonotype showed up just a few times. The junction differs from germline at one of its ends, possibly a read error. V and J are TRBV11-2 and TRBJ1-1; no reliable D call. From germline, CDR1 is SGHAT and CDR2 FQNNGV. The length of the CDR3 is 13 residues. CDR3 DNA: TGTGCCAGTAGCTTGAGAGTGGACGGGGAAGCTTTCTTT. The encoded protein is CASSLRVDGEAFF.